The T cell receptor beta chain described here comes from a study of CD8 T cells in ankylosing spondylitis. Of note for this clonotype: Its antigen is not identified.

Study outcomes and limitations: For ankylosing spondylitis blood, a TCR beta motif of about eight highly homologous variants appeared characteristic.

Trimming shortened V by 4 bases and J by 8 bases, and 15 bases separated the two germline ends. The CDR3 has 13 residues. The germline V gene encodes CDR1 SGDLS and CDR2 YYNGEE. TCRdb re-called the 5' RACE reads with MiXCR, one entry per CDR3 protein. The sample contains about 220,000 distinct CDR3 sequences, around 6.6% of which appear only once. This receptor was identified in a male donor with ankylosing spondylitis. The sequenced material came from blood, either unsorted or a sorted T cell fraction (not recorded which). This chain links TRBV9 with TRBJ1-2; no firm D call. CDR3 coding DNA: TGTGCCAGCAGCCCTGGGCTCAAGGAGGGCTACACCTTC. Amino acids: CASSPGLKEGYTF.